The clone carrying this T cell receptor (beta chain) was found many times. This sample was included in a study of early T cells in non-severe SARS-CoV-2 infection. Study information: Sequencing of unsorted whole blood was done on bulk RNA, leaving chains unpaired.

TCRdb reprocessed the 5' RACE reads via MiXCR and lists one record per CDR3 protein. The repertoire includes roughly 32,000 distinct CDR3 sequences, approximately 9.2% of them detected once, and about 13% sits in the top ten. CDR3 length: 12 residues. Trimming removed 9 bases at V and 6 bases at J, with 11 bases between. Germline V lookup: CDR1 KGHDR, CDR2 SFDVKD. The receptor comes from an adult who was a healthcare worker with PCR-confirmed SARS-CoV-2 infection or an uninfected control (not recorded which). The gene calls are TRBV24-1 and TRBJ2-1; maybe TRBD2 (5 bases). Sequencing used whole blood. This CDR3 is CATLSEGNEQFF. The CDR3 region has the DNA TGTGCCACCCTCAGTGAGGGCAATGAGCAGTTCTTC.